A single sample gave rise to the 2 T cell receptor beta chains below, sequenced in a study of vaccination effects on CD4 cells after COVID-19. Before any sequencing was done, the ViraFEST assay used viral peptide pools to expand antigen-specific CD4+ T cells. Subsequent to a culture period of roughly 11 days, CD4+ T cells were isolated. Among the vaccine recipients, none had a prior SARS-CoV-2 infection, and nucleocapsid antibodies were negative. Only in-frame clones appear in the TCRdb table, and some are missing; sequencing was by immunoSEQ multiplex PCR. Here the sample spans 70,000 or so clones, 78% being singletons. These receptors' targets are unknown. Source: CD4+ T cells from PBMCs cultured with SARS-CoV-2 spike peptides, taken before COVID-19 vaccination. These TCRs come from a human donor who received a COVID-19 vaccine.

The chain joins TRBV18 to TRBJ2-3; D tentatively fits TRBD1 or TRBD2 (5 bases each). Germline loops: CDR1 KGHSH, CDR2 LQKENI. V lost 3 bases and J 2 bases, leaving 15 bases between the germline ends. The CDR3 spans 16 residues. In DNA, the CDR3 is TGTGCCAGCTCACCCTCGGGACCGGGGCTCACAGATACGCAGTATTTT. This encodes CASSPSGPGLTDTQYF.

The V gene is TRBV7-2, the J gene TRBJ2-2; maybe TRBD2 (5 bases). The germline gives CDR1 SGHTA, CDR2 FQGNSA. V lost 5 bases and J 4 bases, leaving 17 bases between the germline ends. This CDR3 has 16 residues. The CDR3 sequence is CASSKQSGFPTGELFF. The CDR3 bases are TGTGCCAGCAGCAAACAATCGGGGTTTCCCACCGGGGAGCTGTTTTTT. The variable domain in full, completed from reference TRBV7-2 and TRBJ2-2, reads GAGVSQSPSNKVTEKGKDVELRCDPISGHTALYWYRQSLGQGLEFLIYFQGNSAPDKSGLPSDRFSAERTGGSVSTLTIQRTQQEDSAVYLCASSKQSGFPTGELFFGEGSRLTVL.